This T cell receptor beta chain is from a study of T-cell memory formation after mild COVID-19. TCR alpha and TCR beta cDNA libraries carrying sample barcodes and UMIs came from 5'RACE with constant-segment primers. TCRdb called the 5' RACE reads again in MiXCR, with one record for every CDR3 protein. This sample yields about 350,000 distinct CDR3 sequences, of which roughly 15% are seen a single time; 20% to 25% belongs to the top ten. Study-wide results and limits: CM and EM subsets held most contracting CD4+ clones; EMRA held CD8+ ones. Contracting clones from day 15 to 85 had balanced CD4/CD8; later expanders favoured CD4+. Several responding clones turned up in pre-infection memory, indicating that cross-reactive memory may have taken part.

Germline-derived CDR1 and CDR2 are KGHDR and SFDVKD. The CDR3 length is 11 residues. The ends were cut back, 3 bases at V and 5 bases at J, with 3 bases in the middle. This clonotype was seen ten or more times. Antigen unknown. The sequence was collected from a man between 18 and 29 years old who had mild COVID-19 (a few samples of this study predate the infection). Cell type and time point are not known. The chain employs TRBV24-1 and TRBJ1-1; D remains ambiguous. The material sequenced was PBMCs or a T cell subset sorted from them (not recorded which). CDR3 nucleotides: TGTGCCACCAGTGATCGGACTGAAGCTTTCTTT. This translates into CATSDRTEAFF.